The 23 T cell receptor beta chains below were found in one sample sequenced in a study of blood T cells in healthy people across ages (dated by TCRdb to the mid-2010s). Libraries were prepared through 5' RACE. The instrument given in TCRdb is Illumina HiSeq 2500. A second PCR of roughly 7 to 12 cycles was run with a J-beta primer mix and a sample-barcoded 5' primer. TCRdb took the public reads, trimmed them with fastp at Q25, ran MiXCR for clone calling and kept in-frame beta chains. Identical CDR3 protein sequences are pooled into one entry, listed with their most common genes and DNA. Recorded for this sample are more than 550,000 distinct CDR3 sequences; 22% of them occurred a single time. The ten largest clones represent 22% of the sample. Sequencing was carried out using blood. Receptors were obtained from a man aged 65 to 85 in good health.

The genes are TRBV18 and TRBJ1-4; possible D gene TRBD1, 6 bases. Looked up from germline, CDR1 is KGHSH and CDR2 is LQKENI. The CDR3 extends over 13 amino acids. Between the trimmed V and J ends, which lost 5 bases and 4 bases, there was a span of 8 bases. The CDR3 loop is CASSRGINEKLFF. As DNA, the CDR3 is TGTGCCAGCTCAAGGGGGATTAATGAAAAACTGTTTTTT.

This chain joins TRBV12-3 or TRBV12-4 and TRBJ1-1; D unclear. The length of the CDR3 is 13 residues. The V end was cut by 3 bases, the J end by 4 bases, with 9 bases between. The CDR3 DNA sequence: TGTGCCAGCAGTTTTAACTTGAGCACTGAAGCTTTCTTT. This translates into CASSFNLSTEAFF.

Many counts were recorded for this clonotype. The chain is built from TRBV12-3 or TRBV12-4 and TRBJ2-3; D is uncertain. Between the trimmed V and J ends, which lost 2 bases and 6 bases, there was a span of 12 bases. The CDR3 totals 14 residues. The CDR3 is CASSLNSPPDTQYF. The CDR3 DNA reads TGTGCCAGCAGTTTAAACAGTCCCCCCGATACGCAGTATTTT.

This clonotype showed up just a few times. This rearrangement joins TRBV7-2 to TRBJ2-1; 12 positions agree with TRBD2. The trim removed 3 bases at V and 6 bases at J, leaving 6 bases unmatched. The V gene's germline CDR1 is SGHTA and CDR2 FQGNSA. This CDR3 comprises 16 residues. DNA of the CDR3: TGTGCCAGCAGCTTGGGACTAGCGGGTTCCCTCAATGAGCAGTTCTTC. Translating gives CASSLGLAGSLNEQFF. Together with reference TRBV7-2 and TRBJ2-1, the CDR3 gives the full variable domain: GAGVSQSPSNKVTEKGKDVELRCDPISGHTALYWYRQSLGQGLEFLIYFQGNSAPDKSGLPSDRFSAERTGGSVSTLTIQRTQQEDSAVYLCASSLGLAGSLNEQFFGPGTRLTVL.

V and J are TRBV12-3 or TRBV12-4 and TRBJ2-1, with D unclear. V was shortened by 6 bases and J by 6 bases, with 18 bases between the two germline ends. The CDR3 loop spans 15 amino acids. CDR3: CASRSSRRTVNEQFF. DNA of the CDR3: TGTGCCAGCAGATCGTCCAGACGAACCGTCAATGAGCAGTTCTTC.

The chain carries TRBV6-6 and TRBJ2-5, with TRBD2 matching over 10 bases. The tail of the sequence fits TRBJ2-1 better, so the J call may be wrong. Germline CDR1 MNHNY, CDR2 SVGAGI (reference sequence). The CDR3 spans 16 residues. The CDR3 sequence is CASRTLPLAGENEQFF. In DNA form, the CDR3 reads TGTGCCAGCAGGACGCTGCCGCTAGCGGGGGAAAATGAGCAGTTCTTC.

CDR3 residues: CASSLTGGRNTGELFF. As DNA, the CDR3 is TGCGCCAGCAGCCTAACAGGGGGAAGGAACACCGGGGAGCTGTTTTTT. This chain uses TRBV5-1 with TRBJ2-2, with 8 bases aligning to TRBD1. This CDR3 is built from 16 residues. The junction had 6 bases not matched to a gene; V was cut back by 4 bases and J by 1 base. The germline V gene has CDR1 SGHRS and CDR2 YFSETQ.

This rearrangement joins TRBV5-6 to TRBJ1-2, with a weak D call TRBD1 (5 bases). Germline V gene lookup returns CDR1 SGHDT and CDR2 YYEEEE. The CDR3 has 21 residues. V lost 0 bases, J lost 2 bases, and 29 bases lay in between. The CDR3 DNA follows: TGTGCCAGCAGCTTGGCCTTGGTTGGGCCGCGGGACCGGGCGTCGAACTATGGCTACACCTTC. Residues: CASSLALVGPRDRASNYGYTF.

As for this clonotype: A clone one base away is much larger, so this may be a read error. V is TRBV9 and J is TRBJ2-1, with D hard to call. Germline CDR1 is SGDLS and CDR2 is YYNGEE. The CDR3 consists of 15 residues. The CDR3 sequence is CVSSVVGSSYNEQFF. Written as DNA, the CDR3 is TGTGTCAGCAGCGTAGTGGGCAGCTCCTACAATGAGCAGTTCTTC.

This clonotype has a handful of counts. V is TRBV5-1 and J is TRBJ2-4; 7 bases map to TRBD2. After removal of 1 base from V and 6 bases from J, the junction contained 10 bases not matched to a gene. The CDR3 extends over 16 amino acids. Germline CDR1 is SGHRS and CDR2 is YFSETQ. CDR3 loop: CASSLRFGSGGNIQYF. Written as DNA, the CDR3 is TGCGCCAGCAGCTTGCGCTTCGGGTCGGGGGGAAACATTCAGTACTTC.

This clonotype came up a few times. The chain employs TRBV29-1 and TRBJ2-4, with no clear D. Germline lookup yields CDR1 SQVTM and CDR2 ANQGSEA. The CDR3 is 12 amino acids. Trimming took off 6 bases at V and 6 bases at J, with 12 bases between the two ends. CDR3 DNA sequence: TGCAGCGTCGAGACGACGAGAAACATTCAGTACTTC. Translation gives CSVETTRNIQYF.

The CDR3 reads CASSWTDNQPQHF. The CDR3 DNA is TGTGCCAGCAGCTGGACAGATAATCAGCCCCAGCATTTT. The chain couples TRBV7-2 to TRBJ1-5, with D tentatively TRBD1 (6 bases). The CDR3 covers 13 residues. CDR1 and CDR2 (germline): SGHTA, FQGNSA. V gave up 4 bases and J gave up 4 bases, with 8 bases separating them.

V usage is TRBV7-2 and J usage is TRBJ2-7; 7 bases agree with TRBD2. Germline V gene sequence: CDR1 SGHTA, CDR2 FQGNSA. The trim removed 3 bases at V and 5 bases at J, leaving 10 bases unmatched. The CDR3 length is 15 residues. CDR3 sequence reads: CASSFGGSRIDEQYV. In DNA, the CDR3 is TGTGCCAGCAGCTTTGGCGGGAGCCGGATTGACGAGCAGTACGTC.

This clonotype was counted only a few times. The rearrangement joins TRBV6-2 or TRBV6-3 to TRBJ2-3; D is undetermined. The CDR3 runs 14 residues. The V end was cut by 2 bases, the J end by 2 bases, with 8 bases between. Looked up from germline, CDR1 is MNHEY and CDR2 is SVGEGT. The CDR3 DNA sequence: TGTGCCAGCAGTTACAGGGTTACCACAGATACGCAGTATTTT. Encoded protein: CASSYRVTTDTQYF.

This clonotype was counted only a few times. This sequence may be a read error, since a much larger clone differs from it by one base. The chain carries TRBV7-9 and TRBJ1-3; D is undetermined. Germline values: CDR1 SEHNR, CDR2 FQNEAQ (reference sequence). CDR3 length equals 13 residues. The V gene lost 1 base and the J gene lost 2 bases, with 3 bases spanning the gap. The CDR3 nucleotides are TGTGCCAGCAGCTTAGTGGCTGGAAACACCATATATTTT. It translates to CASSLVAGNTIYF.

This clonotype came up a few times. CDR3 DNA: TGTGCCAGCAGTCCTAGGACAGGGGGGTTGGAAGAGCAGTACGTC. Translated, it gives CASSPRTGGLEEQYV. V is TRBV12-3 or TRBV12-4 and J is TRBJ2-7; the match to TRBD1 covers 10 bases. Trimming cost V 5 bases and J 7 bases; bases outside gene matches: 11. This CDR3 region has 15 residues.

This chain connects TRBV20-1 to TRBJ2-7; D remains unclear. CDR1 and CDR2 (germline): DFQATT, SNEGSKA (reference sequence). The CDR3 runs to 14 residues. The V end was cut by 0 bases, the J end by 2 bases, with 11 bases between. This CDR3 reads CSAREGVLPYEQYF. The CDR3 bases are TGCAGTGCTAGAGAGGGTGTTCTTCCCTACGAGCAGTACTTC.

This clonotype was seen a few times. The J gene is TRBJ2-5, the V gene TRBV2, with 7 bases aligning to TRBD1. J was trimmed by 11 bases and V by 4 bases; bases with no gene match: 10. Germline V gene data show CDR1 as SNHLY and CDR2 as FYNNEI. The CDR3 length is 13 residues. CDR3 in amino acids: CASSVTNDRDQYF. The CDR3 DNA reads TGTGCCAGCAGTGTGACTAACGACAGGGATCAGTACTTC.

The chain is built from TRBV5-1 and TRBJ2-5, with D perhaps being TRBD1 or TRBD2 (5 bases each). V was cut by 1 base and J by 5 bases, with 12 bases left in between. Germline V lookup: CDR1 SGHRS, CDR2 YFSETQ. The CDR3 runs 14 residues. The CDR3: CASSLSGLWETQYF. The CDR3 DNA sequence: TGCGCCAGCAGCTTGTCGGGGCTCTGGGAGACCCAGTACTTC.

This clonotype was detected a few times. The CDR3 coding sequence is TGTGCCAGCAGCTTCGGGGACACGTTTGAAAAACTGTTTTTT. This codes for CASSFGDTFEKLFF. This rearrangement joins TRBV7-9 to TRBJ1-4, with TRBD1 as a possible D gene (6 bases). The CDR3 spans 14 residues. The V gene's germline CDR1 is SEHNR and CDR2 FQNEAQ (reference sequence). V gave up 3 bases and J gave up 7 bases, with 12 bases separating them. Drawing the rest from reference TRBV7-9 and TRBJ1-4, the complete variable domain is DTGVSQNPRHKITKRGQNVTFRCDPISEHNRLYWYRQTLGQGPEFLTYFQNEAQLEKSRLLSDRFSAERPKGSFSTLEIQRTEQGDSAMYLCASSFGDTFEKLFFGSGTQLSVL.

The chain combines TRBV6-2 or TRBV6-3 with TRBJ2-5; D is possibly TRBD1 or TRBD2 (5 bases each). CDR3 length: 19 residues. Germline assignment: CDR1 MNHEY and CDR2 SVGEGT. V was pared by 6 bases and J by 0 bases, with 26 bases between. The CDR3 region has the DNA TGTGCCAGCAGCTCGGGGACGGAAAAAGCATACGTCTACCAAGAGACCCAGTACTTC. It specifies CASSSGTEKAYVYQETQYF.

This chain connects TRBV20-1 to TRBJ2-5; 8 bases match TRBD2. In germline, CDR1 is DFQATT, CDR2 SNEGSKA (reference sequence). Trimming removed 3 bases from V and 5 bases from J; junction bases left unmatched: 2. The CDR3 loop spans 12 amino acids. DNA for the CDR3: TGCAGTGCTAGTAGCGGGAAGGAGACCCAGTACTTC. Its protein product is CSASSGKETQYF.

The chain combines TRBV5-5 with TRBJ2-1; D might be TRBD1 (6 bases). The DNA end is more similar to TRBJ2-7, so the J call may be wrong. CDR1 SGHKS and CDR2 YYEKEE come from the germline V gene (reference sequence). The CDR3 is 13 amino acids. The CDR3 DNA reads as TGTGCCAGCAGCTTTAACAGGGACTACGAGCAGTACGTC. Translation gives CASSFNRDYEQYV.